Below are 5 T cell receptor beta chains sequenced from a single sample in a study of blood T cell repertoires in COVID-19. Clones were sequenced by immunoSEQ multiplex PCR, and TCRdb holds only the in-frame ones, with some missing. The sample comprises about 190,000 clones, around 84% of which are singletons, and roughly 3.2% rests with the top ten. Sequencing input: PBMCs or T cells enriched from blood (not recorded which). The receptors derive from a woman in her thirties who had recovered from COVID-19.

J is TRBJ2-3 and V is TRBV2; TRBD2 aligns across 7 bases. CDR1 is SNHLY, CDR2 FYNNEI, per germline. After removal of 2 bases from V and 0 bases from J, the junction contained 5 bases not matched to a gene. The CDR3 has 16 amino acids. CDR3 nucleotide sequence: TGTGCCAGCAGTGAATGGAGCGGGACTAGCACAGATACGCAGTATTTT. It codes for CASSEWSGTSTDTQYF.

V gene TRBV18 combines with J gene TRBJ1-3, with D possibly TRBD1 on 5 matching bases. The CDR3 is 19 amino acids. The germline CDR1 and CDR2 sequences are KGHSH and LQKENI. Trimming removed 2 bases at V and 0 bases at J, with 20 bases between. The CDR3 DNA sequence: TGTGCCAGCTCACCAAGCTCAGGGCCTTCCTCGAGCTCTGGAAACACCATATATTTT. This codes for CASSPSSGPSSSSGNTIYF.

Here the CDR3 DNA reads TGTGCCAGCTCACCAGCTACGGCAGGGGGTAATGAAAAACTGTTTTTT. Amino acids: CASSPATAGGNEKLFF. The chain is built from TRBV18 and TRBJ1-4; 7 bases map to TRBD1. The junction had 7 bases not matched to a gene; V was cut back by 2 bases and J by 4 bases. The germline V gene has CDR1 KGHSH and CDR2 LQKENI. This CDR3 is built from 16 residues.

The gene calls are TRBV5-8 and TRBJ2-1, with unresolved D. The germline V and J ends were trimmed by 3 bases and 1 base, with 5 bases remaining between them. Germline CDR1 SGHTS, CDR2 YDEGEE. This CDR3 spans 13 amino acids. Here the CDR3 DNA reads TGTGCCAGCAGCTCTGAGTCCTACAATGAGCAGTTCTTC. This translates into CASSSESYNEQFF. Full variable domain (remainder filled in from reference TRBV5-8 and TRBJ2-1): EAGVTQSPTHLIKTRGQQATLRCSPISGHTSVYWYQQALGLGLQFLLWYDEGEERNRGNFPPRFSGRQFPNYSSELNVNALELEDSALYLCASSSESYNEQFFGPGTRLTVL.

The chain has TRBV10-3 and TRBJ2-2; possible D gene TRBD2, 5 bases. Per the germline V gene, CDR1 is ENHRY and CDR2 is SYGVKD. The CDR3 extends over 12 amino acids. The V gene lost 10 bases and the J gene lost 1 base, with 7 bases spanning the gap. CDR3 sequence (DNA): TGTGCCACCGGGATGAACACCGGGGAGCTGTTTTTT. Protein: CATGMNTGELFF.